What follows are 29 T cell receptor beta chains derived from one specimen sequenced in a study of beta chain features in type 1 diabetes. All of the isolated RNA was reverse transcribed, so expressed TCRB transcripts were sequenced. Generated by immunoSEQ multiplex PCR, the TCRdb table keeps only in-frame clones and is missing some. Of 110,000 to 150,000 clones in the sample, about a tenth were seen once. Sequencing was performed on central memory CD4+ T cells from blood. These receptors were obtained from a man aged 18 to 30 in good health.

This clone was detected only a few times. V and J are TRBV5-5 and TRBJ1-5; D perhaps matches TRBD1 (6 bases). V shed 4 bases and J shed 0 bases, with 17 bases lying between them. The CDR3 is 17 amino acids. The germline V gene has CDR1 SGHKS and CDR2 YYEKEE (reference sequence). The CDR3 region has the DNA TGTGCCAGCAGCCTACATGCCGGGACACTTAGCAATCAGCCCCAGCATTTT. Protein sequence: CASSLHAGTLSNQPQHF.

The chain couples TRBV9 to TRBJ2-2; no reliable D call. Deletions cut 4 bases from V and 6 bases from J, with 13 bases between. Germline V gives CDR1 SGDLS, CDR2 YYNGEE. The CDR3 extends over 14 amino acids. This chain's CDR3 is CASSIRAGPGELFF. The DNA of the CDR3 is TGTGCCAGCAGCATCCGCGCTGGGCCCGGGGAGCTGTTTTTT. The variable domain in full, with the rest retrieved from reference TRBV9 and TRBJ2-2, is DSGVTQTPKHLITATGQRVTLRCSPRSGDLSVYWYQQSLDQGLQFLIQYYNGEERAKGNILERFSAQQFPDLHSELNLSSLELGDSALYFCASSIRAGPGELFFGEGSRLTVL.

The table lists this clone with a few counts. This chain connects TRBV5-6 to TRBJ2-7, with 7 bases that match TRBD1. CDR1 SGHDT and CDR2 YYEEEE come from the germline V gene. The CDR3 has 17 amino acids. V was pared by 4 bases and J by 2 bases, with 15 bases of the junction left unmatched. Written as DNA, the CDR3 is TGTGCCAGCAGCCACCGGCCTCAGACAGGGTTTCCCTACGAGCAGTACTTC. Protein product: CASSHRPQTGFPYEQYF.

The chain couples TRBV10-2 to TRBJ2-2; the match to TRBD2 covers 10 bases. V trimming: 8 bases; J trimming: 5 bases; junction bases outside the gene matches: 5. Germline-derived CDR1 and CDR2 are WSHSY and SAAADI. The CDR3 length is 14 residues. CDR3 sequence: CASRSGGGTGELFF. CDR3 sequence (DNA): TGCGCCAGCCGGAGCGGGGGGGGAACCGGGGAGCTGTTTTTT.

The sample holds a few counts of this clone. V is TRBV27 and J is TRBJ2-3; D may be TRBD1 (5 bases). From germline, CDR1 is MNHEY and CDR2 SMNVEV (reference sequence). The V end was cut by 1 base, the J end by 8 bases, with 16 bases between. The CDR3 is made up of 15 amino acids. The CDR3 sequence is CASSLLGAKVVTQYF. The CDR3, as DNA: TGTGCCAGCAGTTTATTAGGGGCCAAGGTAGTTACGCAGTATTTT.

The chain uses TRBV28 and TRBJ2-3; 9 positions agree with TRBD2. The CDR3 runs 14 residues. The junction had 4 bases not matched to a gene; V was cut back by 8 bases and J by 1 base. Germline V CDR1 and CDR2: MDHEN, SYDVKM. The CDR3 bases are TGTGCCAGCTCCTTAGCGGGGGGCACAGATACGCAGTATTTT. It is translated as CASSLAGGTDTQYF.

This clone was found a few times. J is TRBJ2-3 and V is TRBV28; D perhaps matches TRBD2 (6 bases). V lost 7 bases and J lost 3, with 14 bases in between. CDR1 MDHEN and CDR2 SYDVKM come from the germline V gene. The CDR3 loop spans 14 amino acids. CDR3 amino acids: CASNPMSGTDTQYF. CDR3 in DNA: TGTGCCAGCAACCCCATGAGCGGGACAGATACGCAGTATTTT.

V usage is TRBV27 and J usage is TRBJ2-1; TRBD2 agrees at 13 bases. The CDR3 length is 15 residues. Looked up from germline, CDR1 is MNHEY and CDR2 is SMNVEV (reference sequence). Germline trimming cut 5 bases from V and 9 bases from J; bases unmatched to any gene: 7. The CDR3 nucleotides read TGTGCCAGCAGTCTAACTAGCGGGGGGGCCCGTGAGCAGTTCTTC. Its protein product is CASSLTSGGAREQFF.

CDR3 residues: CASSYPGQPYGYTF. The CDR3 region has the DNA TGTGCCAGCAGCTATCCGGGACAGCCCTATGGCTACACCTTC. The V gene is TRBV9, the J gene TRBJ1-2; 7 nucleotides agree with TRBD1. V shed 4 bases, J shed 4 bases, and the junction held 7 bases outside the gene matches. CDR1 and CDR2 (germline): SGDLS, YYNGEE. The CDR3 is 14 amino acids.

The rearrangement links TRBV18 to TRBJ2-2; D might be TRBD1 (5 bases). This CDR3 region has 15 residues. Trimming removed 4 bases from V and 7 bases from J, with 16 bases in between. Germline-derived CDR1 and CDR2 are KGHSH and LQKENI. CDR3 sequence (DNA): TGTGCCAGCTCACGTGACAGCATTAACGGCGGGGAGCTGTTTTTT. It is translated as CASSRDSINGGELFF.

The chain recombines TRBV7-2 with TRBJ2-2; 7 bases match TRBD2. Germline V gene lookup returns CDR1 SGHTA and CDR2 FQGNSA. This CDR3 has 14 residues. V was pared by 3 bases and J by 7 bases, with 5 bases of the junction left unmatched. The CDR3 DNA reads TGTGCCAGCAGCTTCGGGGGGAAGAACGGGGAGCTGTTTTTT. Protein product: CASSFGGKNGELFF.

This chain links TRBV19 with TRBJ1-2, with no clear D. Trimming took off 5 bases at V and 0 bases at J, with 13 bases between the two ends. Per the germline V gene, CDR1 is LNHDA and CDR2 is SQIVND (reference sequence). CDR3 length: 15 residues. Here the CDR3 DNA reads TGTGCCAGTAGTCTCGCGGCCGCGGCTAACTATGGCTACACCTTC. This codes for CASSLAAAANYGYTF.

The chain recombines TRBV5-1 with TRBJ1-1; tentatively, D is TRBD1 (6 bases). The CDR3 contains 15 residues. Germline-derived CDR1 and CDR2 are SGHRS and YFSETQ. Trimming cost V 4 bases and J 0 bases, with 13 bases left between them. DNA of the CDR3: TGCGCCAGCAGCCCCGGGCCAGGGGTGAACACTGAAGCTTTCTTT. It specifies CASSPGPGVNTEAFF.

The table lists this clone with a few counts. The DNA for the CDR3 is TGTGCCAGCAGTTACAATGGGGAGGAGAATGGAAACACCATATATTTT. Its protein is CASSYNGEENGNTIYF. V is TRBV6-6 and J is TRBJ1-3; D is unresolved. This CDR3 region has 16 residues. From germline, CDR1 is MNHNY and CDR2 SVGAGI (reference sequence). The V and J ends lost 2 bases and 3 bases respectively, with 14 bases between them.

The chain combines TRBV5-8 with TRBJ1-4; no clear D. The CDR3 sequence is 14 residues long. Trimming pared 3 bases from V and 6 bases from J, leaving 12 bases between. Germline V gene data show CDR1 as SGHTS and CDR2 as YDEGEE. For the CDR3, the DNA is TGTGCCAGCAGCTCCCGGTCCGTCGATGAAAAACTGTTTTTT. Protein sequence: CASSSRSVDEKLFF.

This rearrangement joins TRBV11-3 to TRBJ2-3, with 9 positions matching TRBD1. Germline assignment: CDR1 SGHNT and CDR2 YENEEA. The CDR3 has 15 residues. J gave up 3 bases and V 8 bases, and 9 bases lay outside the gene matches. Here the CDR3 reads CASSSGQGRTDTQYF. CDR3 nucleotide sequence: TGTGCCAGCTCTTCGGGACAGGGCAGAACAGATACGCAGTATTTT.

This clone has more than one count but fewer than ten. The rearrangement joins TRBV2 to TRBJ1-2; perhaps TRBD1 as D (6 bases). The CDR3 is 15 amino acids. V was shortened by 6 bases and J by 0 bases, with 14 bases between the two germline ends. The germline V gene encodes CDR1 SNHLY and CDR2 FYNNEI. The CDR3 protein is CASRSTGTANYGYTF. CDR3 sequence (DNA): TGTGCCAGCAGGTCCACAGGGACGGCTAACTATGGCTACACCTTC.

The CDR3 DNA is TGTGCCAGCAGGGGACAGGGGAACACCGGGGAGCTGTTTTTT. Its protein is CASRGQGNTGELFF. The rearrangement uses TRBV25-1 and TRBJ2-2; 9 positions match TRBD1. Germline CDR1 reads MGHDK; CDR2 reads SYGVNS. This CDR3 has 14 amino acids. After removal of 6 bases from V and 1 base from J, the junction contained 0 bases not matched to a gene.

A few counts support this clone. The rearrangement uses TRBV7-9 and TRBJ2-3; 7 positions match TRBD2. Germline CDR1 and CDR2: SEHNR and FQNEAQ (reference sequence). The CDR3 spans 14 residues. J gave up 4 bases and V 5 bases, and 6 bases lay outside the gene matches. CDR3 DNA: TGTGCCAGCAGCACCGGGGGGAGGGCAGATACGCAGTATTTT. Its translation is CASSTGGRADTQYF.

This clone has only a few counts. The gene calls are TRBV6-5 and TRBJ2-5, with 12 nucleotides matching TRBD2. This CDR3 has 15 residues. The J segment lost 4 bases and the V segment lost 6 bases, leaving 6 bases of the junction unmatched. CDR1 and CDR2 (germline): MNHEY, SVGAGI. This CDR3 reads CASRTSGGRGETQYF. The CDR3 nucleotides read TGTGCCAGCAGGACTAGCGGGGGAAGAGGAGAGACCCAGTACTTC.

The V and J genes are TRBV11-2 and TRBJ1-2; tentatively, D is TRBD1 (5 bases). Between the trimmed V and J ends, which lost 1 base and 8 bases, there was a span of 11 bases. This CDR3 is built from 13 residues. Germline assignment: CDR1 SGHAT and CDR2 FQNNGV. The CDR3 DNA follows: TGTGCCAGCAGCTTAGTAAGGGGTTCGGGCTACACCTTC. Amino acids: CASSLVRGSGYTF.

This clone was counted between two and nine times. The J gene is TRBJ2-5, the V gene TRBV7-9; possible D gene TRBD1, 6 bases. Trimming shortened V by 0 bases and J by 8 bases, and 16 bases separated the two germline ends. This CDR3 has 15 residues. Germline V CDR1 and CDR2: SEHNR, FQNEAQ (reference sequence). The CDR3: CASSLAGQGLGTQYF. DNA for the CDR3: TGTGCCAGCAGCTTAGCGGGCCAGGGGTTAGGTACCCAGTACTTC.

The chain combines TRBV11-2 with TRBJ1-6; 7 bases map to TRBD1. Per the germline V gene, CDR1 is SGHAT and CDR2 is FQNNGV. V lost 1 base and J lost 7; bases outside the gene matches: 7. CDR3 length equals 16 residues. Here the CDR3 reads CASSLATGTENSPLHF. The CDR3 region has the DNA TGTGCCAGCAGCTTAGCAACCGGGACAGAAAATTCACCCCTCCACTTT.

The gene calls are TRBV19 and TRBJ2-7, with 7 bases fitting TRBD1. The V gene's germline CDR1 is LNHDA and CDR2 SQIVND (reference sequence). The length of the CDR3 is 14 residues. V lost 6 bases to trimming and J lost 6 bases; unmatched junction nucleotides: 11. CDR3 sequence reads: CASRPGQALGEQYF. CDR3 in DNA: TGTGCCAGTAGGCCAGGACAGGCCCTCGGCGAGCAGTACTTC. The full variable domain, with the rest looked up from reference TRBV19 and TRBJ2-7, is DGGITQSPKYLFRKEGQNVTLSCEQNLNHDAMYWYRQDPGQGLRLIYYSQIVNDFQKGDIAEGYSVSREKKESFPLTVTSAQKNPTAFYLCASRPGQALGEQYFGPGTRLTVT.

The V and J genes are TRBV5-1 and TRBJ2-5; 10 nucleotides line up with TRBD1. Germline V gives CDR1 SGHRS, CDR2 YFSETQ. This CDR3 has 15 residues. V dropped 4 bases and J dropped 5; count of bases not matched to a gene: 8. DNA for the CDR3: TGCGCCAGCAGCCCCGGGACAGGGGTGATGGAGACCCAGTACTTC. As protein: CASSPGTGVMETQYF.

The rearrangement joins TRBV6-5 to TRBJ2-7, with D tentatively TRBD2 (7 bases). Germline assignment: CDR1 MNHEY and CDR2 SVGAGI. The ends were cut back, 8 bases at V and 9 bases at J, with 14 bases in the middle. This CDR3 is built from 11 residues. The CDR3 DNA reads as TGTGCCAGCCAAGGGGGGGGGAGGCAGTACTTC. Protein product: CASQGGGRQYF.

In its sample, this clone was seen many times. The V and J genes are TRBV30 and TRBJ1-5; TRBD1 aligns across 9 bases. V was pared by 1 base and J by 6 bases, with 4 bases of the junction left unmatched. The germline gives CDR1 GTSNPN, CDR2 SVGIG (reference sequence). This CDR3 is 14 amino acids long. The CDR3 sequence: CAWSDRGQGQPQHF. The DNA of the CDR3 is TGTGCCTGGAGTGACAGGGGGCAGGGTCAGCCCCAGCATTTT. Full variable domain (rest looked up from reference TRBV30 and TRBJ1-5): SQTIHQWPATLVQPVGSPLSLECTVEGTSNPNLYWYRQAAGRGLQLLFYSVGIGQISSEVPQNLSASRPQDRQFILSSKKLLLSDSGFYLCAWSDRGQGQPQHFGDGTRLSIL.

The genes are TRBV5-1 and TRBJ2-5, with TRBD2 matching 14 bases. V gave up 4 bases and J gave up 0 bases; unmatched junction bases: 2. The CDR3 runs 16 residues. Germline assignment: CDR1 SGHRS and CDR2 YFSETQ. The CDR3 region has the DNA TGCGCCAGCAGCAGGACTAGCGGGGGGAACCAAGAGACCCAGTACTTC. It specifies CASSRTSGGNQETQYF.

The chain combines TRBV7-6 with TRBJ2-7, with 7 bases that match TRBD1. Losses at the gene ends were 2 bases for V and 3 bases for J; bases not matched to a gene: 7. Germline-derived CDR1 and CDR2 are SGHVS and FNYEAQ. The CDR3 totals 15 residues. CDR3 amino acids: CASSLLTGNLYEQYF. The CDR3 DNA reads TGTGCCAGCAGCTTATTGACAGGGAATCTCTACGAGCAGTACTTC.